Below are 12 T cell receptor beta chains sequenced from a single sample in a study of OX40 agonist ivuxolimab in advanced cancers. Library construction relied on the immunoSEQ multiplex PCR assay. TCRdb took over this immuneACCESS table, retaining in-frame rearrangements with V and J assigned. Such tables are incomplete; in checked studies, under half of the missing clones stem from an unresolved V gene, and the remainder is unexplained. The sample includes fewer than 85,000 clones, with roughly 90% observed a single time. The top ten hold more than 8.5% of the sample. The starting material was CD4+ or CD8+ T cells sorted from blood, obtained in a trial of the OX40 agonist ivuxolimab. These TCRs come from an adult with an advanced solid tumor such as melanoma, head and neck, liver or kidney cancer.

CDR3 loop: CASSSRQGTDTQYF. As DNA, the CDR3 is TGTGCCAGCAGCTCGCGACAGGGAACAGATACGCAGTATTTT. This chain uses TRBV7-7 with TRBJ2-3; TRBD1 aligns across 7 bases. J lost 3 bases, V lost 4 bases, and 4 bases had no gene match. The CDR3 is 14 amino acids. Germline loops: CDR1 SSHAT, CDR2 FNYEAQ (reference sequence).

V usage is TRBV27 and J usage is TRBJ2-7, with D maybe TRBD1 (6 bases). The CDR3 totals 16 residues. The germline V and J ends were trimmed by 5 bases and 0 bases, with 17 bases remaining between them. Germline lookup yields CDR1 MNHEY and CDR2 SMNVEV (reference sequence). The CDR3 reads CASSPSVGAISYEQYF. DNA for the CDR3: TGTGCCAGCAGTCCCTCCGTGGGGGCAATCTCCTACGAGCAGTACTTC.

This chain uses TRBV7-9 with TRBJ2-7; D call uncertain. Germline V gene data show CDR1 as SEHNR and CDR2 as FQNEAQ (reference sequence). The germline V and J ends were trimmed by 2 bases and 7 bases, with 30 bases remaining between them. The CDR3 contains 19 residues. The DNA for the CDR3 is TGTGCCAGCAGCTTATCCCCTGTTGGGGATGGGTCTCGTTTAGGGGAGCAGTACTTC. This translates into CASSLSPVGDGSRLGEQYF.

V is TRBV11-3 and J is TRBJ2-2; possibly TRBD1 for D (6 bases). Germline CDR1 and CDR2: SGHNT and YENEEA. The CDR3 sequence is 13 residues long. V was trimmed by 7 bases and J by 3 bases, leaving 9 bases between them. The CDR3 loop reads CASTDRDTGELFF. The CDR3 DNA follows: TGTGCCAGCACGGACAGAGACACCGGGGAGCTGTTTTTT. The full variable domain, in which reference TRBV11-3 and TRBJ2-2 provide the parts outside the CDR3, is EAGVVQSPRYKIIEKKQPVAFWCNPISGHNTLYWYLQNLGQGPELLIRYENEEAVDDSQLPKDRFSAERLKGVDSTLKIQPAELGDSAVYLCASTDRDTGELFFGEGSRLTVL.

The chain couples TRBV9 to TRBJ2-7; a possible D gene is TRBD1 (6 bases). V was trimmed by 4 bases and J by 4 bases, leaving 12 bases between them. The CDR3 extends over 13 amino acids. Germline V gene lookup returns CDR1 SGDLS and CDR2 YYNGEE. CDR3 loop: CASSRDTSYEQYF. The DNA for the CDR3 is TGTGCCAGCAGCCGGGACACCTCGTACGAGCAGTACTTC.

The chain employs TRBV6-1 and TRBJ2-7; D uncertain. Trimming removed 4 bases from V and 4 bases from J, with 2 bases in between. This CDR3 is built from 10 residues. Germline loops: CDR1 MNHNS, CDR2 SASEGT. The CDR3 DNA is TGTGCCAGCAGTGTGTACGAGCAGTACTTC. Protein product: CASSVYEQYF.

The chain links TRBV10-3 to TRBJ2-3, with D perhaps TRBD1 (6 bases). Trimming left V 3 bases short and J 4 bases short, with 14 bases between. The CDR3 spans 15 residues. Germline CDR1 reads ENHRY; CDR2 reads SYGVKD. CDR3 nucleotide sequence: TGTGCCATCAGTGATAATCAGGGGAAGCCAGATACGCAGTATTTT. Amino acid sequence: CAISDNQGKPDTQYF.

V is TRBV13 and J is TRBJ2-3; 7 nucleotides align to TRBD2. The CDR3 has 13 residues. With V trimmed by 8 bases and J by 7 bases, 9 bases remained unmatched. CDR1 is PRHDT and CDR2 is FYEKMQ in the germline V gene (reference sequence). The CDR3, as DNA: TGTGCCAGCGGTTCCGGGGGGAAGAATACGCAGTATTTT. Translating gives CASGSGGKNTQYF.

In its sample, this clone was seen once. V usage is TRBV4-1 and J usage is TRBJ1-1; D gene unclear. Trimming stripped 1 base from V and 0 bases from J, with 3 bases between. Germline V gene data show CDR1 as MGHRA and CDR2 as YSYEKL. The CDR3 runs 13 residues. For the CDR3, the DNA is TGCGCCAGCAGCCAAGGGGTGAACACTGAAGCTTTCTTT. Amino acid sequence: CASSQGVNTEAFF.

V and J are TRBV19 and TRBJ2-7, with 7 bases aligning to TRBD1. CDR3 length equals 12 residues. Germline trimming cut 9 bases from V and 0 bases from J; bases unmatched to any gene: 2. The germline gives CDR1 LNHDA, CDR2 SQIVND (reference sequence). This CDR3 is CASGDSSYEQYF. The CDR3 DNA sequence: TGTGCCAGCGGGGACAGCTCCTACGAGCAGTACTTC.

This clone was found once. CDR3 loop: CASSQARTGTVNTEAFF. The CDR3 region has the DNA TGCGCCAGCAGCCAAGCTAGGACCGGGACGGTGAACACTGAAGCTTTCTTT. V gene TRBV4-3 combines with J gene TRBJ1-1; D is possibly TRBD1 (5 bases). The CDR3 loop spans 17 amino acids. Trimming left V 1 base short and J 0 bases short, with 15 bases between. CDR1 and CDR2 (germline): LGHNA, YSLEER.

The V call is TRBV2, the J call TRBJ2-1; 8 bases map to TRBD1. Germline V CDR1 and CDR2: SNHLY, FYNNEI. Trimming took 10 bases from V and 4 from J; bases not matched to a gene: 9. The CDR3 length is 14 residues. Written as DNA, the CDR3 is TGTGCCACCGAGACAGGGGAGAGGTACAATGAGCAGTTCTTC. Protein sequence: CATETGERYNEQFF.